This entry lists 8 T cell receptor beta chains sequenced from one sample in a study of OX40 agonist ivuxolimab in advanced cancers. The data were produced by immunoSEQ multiplex PCR, yet TCRdb's version contains in-frame clones alone and is incomplete. The table lists tens of thousands of clones, 70% to 85% of them singletons. The specimen was CD4+ or CD8+ T cells sorted from blood, collected in a trial of the OX40 agonist ivuxolimab. These receptor sequences come from an adult with an advanced solid tumor such as melanoma, head and neck, liver or kidney cancer.

The gene calls are TRBV19 and TRBJ1-2; 7 positions agree with TRBD1. Unmatched junction bases numbered 5, after V lost 3 bases and J lost 4 bases. Germline loops: CDR1 LNHDA, CDR2 SQIVND (reference sequence). The CDR3 is 14 amino acids. The chain's CDR3 is CASSIRGQSYGYTF. Here the CDR3 DNA reads TGTGCCAGTAGTATCAGGGGACAGAGCTATGGCTACACCTTC.

This clone showed up just once. J is TRBJ2-1 and V is TRBV7-3; 15 nucleotides agree with TRBD2. V dropped 5 bases and J dropped 4; count of bases not matched to a gene: 0. This CDR3 contains 15 residues. Germline CDR1 SGHTA, CDR2 FQGTGA. The CDR3 coding sequence is TGTGCCAGCAGCGGGACTAGCGGGGGGTACAATGAGCAGTTCTTC. Translating gives CASSGTSGGYNEQFF.

This chain uses TRBV19 with TRBJ2-5, with D possibly called TRBD1 or TRBD2 (5 bases each). V gave up 7 bases and J gave up 4 bases, with 13 bases separating them. This CDR3 is 13 amino acids long. Per the germline V gene, CDR1 is LNHDA and CDR2 is SQIVND (reference sequence). In DNA form, the CDR3 reads TGTGCCAGTACTGGGACGGCCCGAGAGACCCAGTACTTC. It codes for CASTGTARETQYF.

V usage is TRBV6-1 and J usage is TRBJ1-5; D not certain. Germline V lookup: CDR1 MNHNS, CDR2 SASEGT. The CDR3 covers 15 residues. Trimming removed 0 bases from V and 3 bases from J, with 9 bases in between. The CDR3: CASSEAGGPNQPQHF. The CDR3 nucleotides read TGTGCCAGCAGTGAAGCGGGCGGGCCCAATCAGCCCCAGCATTTT.

The V gene is TRBV29-1, the J gene TRBJ2-3; maybe TRBD2 (5 bases). Germline assignment: CDR1 SQVTM and CDR2 ANQGSEA. The CDR3 contains 16 residues. The V and J ends lost 5 bases and 0 bases respectively, with 18 bases between them. The CDR3 reads CSVRRTDRGSTDTQYF. In nucleotides, the CDR3 is TGCAGCGTTCGCCGGACTGACCGGGGAAGCACAGATACGCAGTATTTT.

V usage is TRBV30 and J usage is TRBJ2-7; perhaps TRBD1 as D (6 bases). The CDR3 contains 13 residues. The germline V and J ends were trimmed by 1 base and 6 bases, with 13 bases remaining between them. Per the germline V gene, CDR1 is GTSNPN and CDR2 is SVGIG (reference sequence). CDR3 protein: CAWSAQTGSEQYF. CDR3 in DNA: TGTGCCTGGAGTGCCCAAACAGGGTCCGAGCAGTACTTC.

J is TRBJ2-7 and V is TRBV30; D may be TRBD1 (5 bases). The ends were cut back, 4 bases at V and 4 bases at J, with 11 bases in the middle. Per the germline V gene, CDR1 is GTSNPN and CDR2 is SVGIG (reference sequence). The CDR3 loop spans 12 amino acids. CDR3 in amino acids: CAWTKTEYEQYF. The CDR3 region has the DNA TGTGCCTGGACTAAGACAGAATACGAGCAGTACTTC.

The chain uses TRBV25-1 and TRBJ2-3; no reliable D call. The CDR3 contains 13 residues. The germline V gene encodes CDR1 MGHDK and CDR2 SYGVNS. V was trimmed by 5 bases and J by 5 bases, leaving 11 bases between them. The CDR3 DNA follows: TGTGCCAGCAGTTCCAAAATCAAAGATACGCAGTATTTT. This codes for CASSSKIKDTQYF.